This T cell receptor beta chain was retrieved from a study of CD8 T cells in Susac syndrome. The CDR3 is made up of 14 amino acids. From germline, CDR1 is SGDLS and CDR2 YYNGEE. V was clipped by 0 bases and J by 0 bases, with 6 bases between them. Sequencing targeted TCR beta in T cells from blood (CD8+ and CD4+). Healthy donors were controls matched for age and sex. Through negative isolation, CD4+ and CD8+ T cells were obtained, while TEMRA cells were enriched using FACS. An input of roughly 0.45 to 1 ug of RNA was subjected to reverse transcription using random hexamers. immunoSEQ multiplex PCR amplified TCR beta CDR3 across 54 Vbeta, 13 Jbeta. Using its own MiXCR run on the immunoSEQ multiplex PCR reads, TCRdb lists one record per CDR3 protein. The sample has 100,000 to 150,000 distinct CDR3 sequences; just under 95% are singletons.

This receptor was identified in a human donor in good health. Sample: CD4+ T cells from PBMCs. V and J are TRBV9 and TRBJ2-5; D gene unclear. The CDR3 reads CASSVGPYQETQYF. The CDR3 DNA is TGTGCCAGCAGCGTAGGACCGTACCAAGAGACCCAGTACTTC.